This entry lists 31 T cell receptor beta chains sequenced from one sample in a study of CXCR3-negative and CXCR3-positive naive CD8 T cells. Each TRB cDNA library was prepared by 5' RACE (with UMI labels). TCRdb re-called the 5' RACE reads; every CDR3 protein appears as one record, without DNA. The sample holds about 90,000 distinct CDR3 sequences. Sequenced: naive CXCR3- CD8+ T cells from blood. Subset noted: CD45RO-CCR7+CD27+CD95- naive CD8+ T cells lacking CXCR3 (TNR3-). Receptor source: a human donor in good health. Some clones in this sample may be carry-over from other donors' samples.

The chain is built from TRBV29-1 and TRBJ2-7; TCRdb's D call of TRBD1 is untestable without DNA. There are 13 residues in the CDR3. Germline V lookup: CDR1 SQVTM, CDR2 ANQGSEA. This CDR3 is CSVGDLSSYEQYF.

V gene TRBV7-9 combines with J gene TRBJ2-1; lacking DNA, the TRBD1 call made by TCRdb goes unchecked. The CDR3 runs to 13 residues. From germline, CDR1 is SEHNR and CDR2 FQNEAQ (reference sequence). This chain's CDR3 is CASTGDPYNEQFF.

This chain uses TRBV7-9 with TRBJ1-4. Germline CDR1 reads SEHNR; CDR2 reads FQNEAQ (reference sequence). This CDR3 contains 16 residues. The CDR3 protein is CASSLGDLIVNEKLFF. Using reference TRBV7-9 and TRBJ1-4 for the parts outside the CDR3, the full variable domain is DTGVSQNPRHKITKRGQNVTFRCDPISEHNRLYWYRQTLGQGPEFLTYFQNEAQLEKSRLLSDRFSAERPKGSFSTLEIQRTEQGDSAMYLCASSLGDLIVNEKLFFGSGTQLSVL.

This chain connects TRBV29-1 to TRBJ1-2; no DNA is available, so the TRBD1 call from TCRdb remains unchecked. The CDR3 contains 13 residues. Germline-derived CDR1 and CDR2 are SQVTM and ANQGSEA. CDR3 region: CSVPGAGDYGYTF.

This chain uses TRBV20-1 with TRBJ2-5; TCRdb indicates TRBD1, and absent DNA this call remains unverified. The length of the CDR3 is 13 residues. The germline gives CDR1 DFQATT, CDR2 SNEGSKA (reference sequence). CDR3 in amino acids: CSATQGAWETQYF.

This chain links TRBV6-5 with TRBJ1-1; no DNA is available, so the TRBD1 call from TCRdb remains unchecked. Germline CDR1 MNHEY, CDR2 SVGAGI. The CDR3 covers 15 residues. The CDR3 loop is CASSSYQGAPTEAFF.

V gene TRBV29-1 combines with J gene TRBJ2-7. The germline CDR1 and CDR2 sequences are SQVTM and ANQGSEA. The CDR3 runs to 14 residues. The CDR3 sequence is CSVEDQLSSYEQYF.

The chain couples TRBV11-3 to TRBJ2-1; TCRdb gives TRBD1 as the D gene, but with no DNA this cannot be confirmed. This CDR3 contains 16 residues. Germline lookup yields CDR1 SGHNT and CDR2 YENEEA. Here the CDR3 reads CASSGSGAFAADEQFF.

CDR3 in amino acids: CAISFTKDNEQFF. This rearrangement joins TRBV10-3 to TRBJ2-1. Germline V CDR1 and CDR2: ENHRY, SYGVKD. The CDR3 extends over 13 amino acids.

The V and J genes are TRBV29-1 and TRBJ1-1. Germline V gene sequence: CDR1 SQVTM, CDR2 ANQGSEA. There are 13 residues in the CDR3. The CDR3 sequence: CSAQGPRDTEAFF.

The chain carries TRBV2 and TRBJ2-4; TCRdb picks TRBD1, but there is no DNA to check that call. The CDR3 totals 16 residues. Per germline, CDR1 SNHLY and CDR2 FYNNEI. CDR3 sequence: CASSYPDRASENIQYF.

The chain joins TRBV5-1 to TRBJ2-7; absent DNA, TCRdb's TRBD1 call cannot be checked. CDR3 length equals 15 residues. Germline V CDR1 and CDR2: SGHRS, YFSETQ. This chain's CDR3 is CASSLDRGISYEQYF. The whole variable domain, filled in from reference TRBV5-1 and TRBJ2-7, reads KAGVTQTPRYLIKTRGQQVTLSCSPISGHRSVSWYQQTPGQGLQFLFEYFSETQRNKGNFPGRFSGRQFSNSRSEMNVSTLELGDSALYLCASSLDRGISYEQYFGPGTRLTVT.

This chain uses TRBV12-3 or TRBV12-4 with TRBJ2-3; the TRBD2 assignment by TCRdb is unverifiable without DNA. The length of the CDR3 is 18 residues. The CDR3 loop reads CASSFEPLVERDTDTQYF.

The chain links TRBV19 to TRBJ2-7; TCRdb's D gene call, TRBD1, goes unchecked for lack of DNA. The length of the CDR3 is 15 residues. The germline V gene has CDR1 LNHDA and CDR2 SQIVND (reference sequence). The CDR3 loop reads CASSISSGQGYEQYF.

The V gene is TRBV20-1, the J gene TRBJ2-7; TCRdb names TRBD1, which stays unverified in the absence of DNA. CDR3 length: 12 amino acids. Germline V gene lookup returns CDR1 DFQATT and CDR2 SNEGSKA (reference sequence). The CDR3 sequence is CSGRDREYEQYF.

V is TRBV19 and J is TRBJ1-1; with no DNA, the TCRdb D assignment of TRBD1 cannot be verified. The CDR3 sequence is 14 residues long. The germline gives CDR1 LNHDA, CDR2 SQIVND (reference sequence). The CDR3 sequence is CASERGSGGTEAFF.

The chain recombines TRBV29-1 with TRBJ2-1; TCRdb picks TRBD1, but there is no DNA to check that call. This CDR3 is built from 17 residues. Germline-derived CDR1 and CDR2 are SQVTM and ANQGSEA. The CDR3 sequence is CSVGGVGAGAHYNEQFF.

The chain has TRBV5-1 and TRBJ2-7; without DNA, the TCRdb call of TRBD2 cannot be checked. The length of the CDR3 is 14 residues. Germline V gene lookup returns CDR1 SGHRS and CDR2 YFSETQ. CDR3 in amino acids: CASSLAGEIYEQYF.

V is TRBV7-9 and J is TRBJ2-1. Germline-derived CDR1 and CDR2 are SEHNR and FQNEAQ (reference sequence). CDR3 length: 14 amino acids. This CDR3 reads CASRGIISYNEQFF.

The rearrangement links TRBV7-9 to TRBJ2-7; the TRBD1 assignment by TCRdb is unverifiable without DNA. CDR3 length: 16 amino acids. Germline V CDR1 and CDR2: SEHNR, FQNEAQ (reference sequence). The CDR3 sequence is CASSHATGPSSYEQYF.

This chain links TRBV29-1 with TRBJ2-3; TCRdb picks TRBD1, but there is no DNA to check that call. CDR1 SQVTM and CDR2 ANQGSEA come from the germline V gene. This CDR3 contains 13 residues. CDR3 residues: CSVRTASTDTQYF.

The rearrangement links TRBV5-1 to TRBJ2-3. Germline lookup yields CDR1 SGHRS and CDR2 YFSETQ. The CDR3 is 14 residues long. The CDR3 loop is CASTRSRSTDTQYF.

The V gene is TRBV28, the J gene TRBJ1-1. Germline V gives CDR1 MDHEN, CDR2 SYDVKM. The length of the CDR3 is 15 residues. The CDR3 sequence: CASNFGTNMNTEAFF.

The chain is built from TRBV12-3 or TRBV12-4 and TRBJ1-1. This CDR3 contains 14 residues. The CDR3: CASTQDLMNTEAFF.

The chain couples TRBV12-3 or TRBV12-4 to TRBJ1-4; the D gene TCRdb calls, TRBD1, cannot be checked with no DNA. The CDR3 runs to 18 residues. The CDR3 spells CASSPHRGTTTAGEKLFF.

V and J are TRBV28 and TRBJ1-2; with no DNA, the TCRdb D assignment of TRBD1 cannot be verified. The germline V gene has CDR1 MDHEN and CDR2 SYDVKM. The CDR3 is made up of 18 amino acids. The CDR3 reads CASSFNALTGGWDYGYTF.

The chain uses TRBV10-3 and TRBJ2-7; TCRdb selects TRBD1, and the lack of DNA leaves this call unchecked. In germline, CDR1 is ENHRY, CDR2 SYGVKD. This CDR3 contains 14 residues. CDR3 sequence reads: CAIGTGGASYEQYF.

This sequence joins TRBV29-1 and TRBJ1-2; the D call of TRBD1 rests on TCRdb alone, since no DNA is present to check it. CDR3 length: 16 amino acids. CDR1 is SQVTM and CDR2 is ANQGSEA in the germline V gene. CDR3 residues: CSVSGTGFGLPYGYTF.

The V gene is TRBV30, the J gene TRBJ2-7; without DNA, the TCRdb call of TRBD1 cannot be checked. The germline gives CDR1 GTSNPN, CDR2 SVGIG (reference sequence). The CDR3 consists of 12 residues. CDR3 amino acids: CAWSVIRGEQYF.

V is TRBV27 and J is TRBJ2-1; the TCRdb call, TRBD1, lacks DNA for checking. The germline V gene encodes CDR1 MNHEY and CDR2 SMNVEV (reference sequence). This CDR3 is built from 14 residues. CDR3 residues: CASSLYRDAQWLFF.

The V gene is TRBV4-1, the J gene TRBJ2-3; the TRBD1 assignment by TCRdb is unverifiable without DNA. The CDR3 consists of 15 residues. Germline V gives CDR1 MGHRA, CDR2 YSYEKL. The CDR3 region is CASSQDTGGLHTQYF.